The rows below give T cell receptor beta chains drawn from one sample of a study of beta chain features in type 1 diabetes. The protocol was immunoSEQ multiplex PCR, while the TCRdb copy is restricted to in-frame clones and leaves out a portion. The repertoire holds roughly 230,000 clones, with about 11% as singletons. The sequencing sample was made of naive CD4+ T cells from blood. These receptors originate from a man aged 25-45 years with type 1 diabetes. Each CDR3 is given with its conserved first and last residue. D genes are given only for firm matches. Clone size is given for some rows only: seen once, a few or many times, or a class if the clone is expanded.

j_gene | v_gene | d_gene | len | abundance | CDR3nt | CDR3aa
TRBJ1-5 | TRBV5-4 | . | 13 | . | TGTGCCAGCAGCTTGAGGGGCCAACAGCCCCAGCATTTT | CASSLRGQQPQHF
TRBJ1-2 | TRBV27 | . | 14 | few | TGTGCCAGCAGTTTATATCCGCTTCGAGGTGGCTACACCTTC | CASSLYPLRGGYTF
TRBJ1-6 | TRBV9 | . | 13 | . | TGTGCCAGCAGCGTAGTCGGTAGATCACCCCTCCACTTT | CASSVVGRSPLHF
TRBJ2-1 | TRBV4-1 | TRBD2 | 16 | few | TGCGCCAGCAGCAGAACCGGACTAGCGGCGTACAATGAGCAGTTCTTC | CASSRTGLAAYNEQFF
TRBJ2-3 | TRBV6-1 | . | 16 | few | TGTGCCAGCAGTGAAGCGGTAGCGAGCCGGGCAGATACGCAGTATTTT | CASSEAVASRADTQYF
TRBJ2-5 | TRBV18 | . | 16 | few | TGTGCCAGCTCTCACAGCGGTCATACTATCCAAGAGACCCAGTACTTC | CASSHSGHTIQETQYF
TRBJ2-1 | TRBV7-2 | . | 15 | . | TGTGCCAGCAGCCCCCAAGGGGGGGCGTATAATGAGCAGTTCTTC | CASSPQGGAYNEQFF
TRBJ2-1 | TRBV9 | TRBD1 | 15 | . | TGTGCCAGCAGCGTAGTTGGGACAGCTCACAATGAGCAGTTCTTC | CASSVVGTAHNEQFF
TRBJ1-5 | TRBV7-9 | TRBD1 | 16 | . | TGTGCCAGCAGCTTAGGAGTGGGACAGATCCATCAGCCCCAGCATTTT | CASSLGVGQIHQPQHF
TRBJ2-7 | TRBV28 | TRBD1 | 15 | few | TGTGCCAGCAGACGGGCTTCTACAGGGGCCTACGAGCAGTACTTC | CASRRASTGAYEQYF
TRBJ2-2 | TRBV29-1 | . | 16 | few | TGCAGCGTTGACGGCAGTGGTCTGGGCAACACCGGGGAGCTGTTTTTT | CSVDGSGLGNTGELFF
TRBJ1-4 | TRBV7-9 | . | 16 | . | TGTGCCAGCAGCCCTCACCTATGGGGGGGAGGAGAAAAACTGTTTTTT | CASSPHLWGGGEKLFF
TRBJ2-2 | TRBV6-6 | . | 13 | once | TGTGCCAGCAGTTCCCAGAACACCGGGGAGCTGTTTTTT | CASSSQNTGELFF
TRBJ1-5 | TRBV4-1 | . | 17 | . | TGCGCCAGCAGCCAAGTAGGCCGTAGGAGAGAGGATCAGCCCCAGCATTTT | CASSQVGRRREDQPQHF
TRBJ2-7 | TRBV21-1 | . | 13 | few | TGTGCCAGCAGCAACACAGAGAACTACGAGCAGTACTTC | CASSNTENYEQYF
TRBJ2-5 | TRBV5-1 | TRBD2 | 18 | few | TGCGCCAGCAGCTTGGCGTCTAGCGGAGACTTCAGCAAAGAGACCCAGTACTTC | CASSLASSGDFSKETQYF
TRBJ1-4 | TRBV27 | . | 12 | . | TGTGCCAGCAGTCCTGAGGGCGAAAAACTGTTTTTT | CASSPEGEKLFF